What follows are 7 T cell receptor beta chains derived from one specimen sequenced in a study of cytomegalovirus exposure and HLA in healthy donors. Some clones are missing from TCRdb's copy, which holds only in-frame ones; the method was immunoSEQ multiplex PCR. The table has 120,000 to 150,000 clones, around 90% seen once. Material for sequencing was PBMCs. These receptors originate from a young woman in good health and CMV-seropositive.

The chain is built from TRBV9 and TRBJ1-4; TRBD1 matches at 7 bases. The V gene end was trimmed by 6 bases and the J gene end by 7 bases; junction bases not matched to a gene: 15. This CDR3 has 16 residues. Per the germline V gene, CDR1 is SGDLS and CDR2 is YYNGEE. This chain's CDR3 is CASTLGWGQLGEKLFF. As DNA, the CDR3 is TGTGCCAGCACCCTGGGTTGGGGACAGCTGGGTGAAAAACTGTTTTTT.

This sequence joins TRBV5-4 and TRBJ2-7; TRBD1 is a possible D gene (6 bases). This CDR3 is 14 amino acids long. Germline V lookup: CDR1 SGHNT, CDR2 YYREEE (reference sequence). The germline V and J ends were trimmed by 0 bases and 5 bases, with 12 bases remaining between them. CDR3 loop: CASSLGQGKDEQYF. The DNA for the CDR3 is TGTGCCAGCAGCTTGGGGCAGGGGAAGGACGAGCAGTACTTC.

The chain joins TRBV28 to TRBJ2-4; tentatively, D is TRBD1 (5 bases). The CDR3 sequence is 15 residues long. Germline-derived CDR1 and CDR2 are MDHEN and SYDVKM. Trimming pared 3 bases from V and 0 bases from J, leaving 9 bases between. CDR3 sequence (DNA): TGTGCCAGCAGTTTTCAGGGATTAGCCAAAAACATTCAGTACTTC. Amino acid sequence: CASSFQGLAKNIQYF.

With respect to this clone: This same CDR3 is encoded by further DNA sequences in the sample. The J gene is TRBJ1-1, the V gene TRBV5-1; D call uncertain. The CDR3 is 14 amino acids. Between the trimmed V and J ends, which lost 0 bases and 0 bases, there was a span of 6 bases. Germline values: CDR1 SGHRS, CDR2 YFSETQ. The CDR3 coding sequence is TGCGCCAGCAGCTTGGCCTCTGTGAACACTGAAGCTTTCTTT. Translating it yields CASSLASVNTEAFF.

V gene TRBV10-3 combines with J gene TRBJ1-3, with 8 bases aligning to TRBD1. V lost 11 bases, J lost 4 bases, and 7 bases stayed unmatched. The CDR3 is 13 residues long. Germline V CDR1 and CDR2: ENHRY, SYGVKD. The CDR3 DNA is TGTGCCTCCCAGGGGGCGTTAGGAAACACCATATATTTT. Translating gives CASQGALGNTIYF.

The chain couples TRBV9 to TRBJ2-1; TRBD2 matches 7 bases. The CDR3 loop spans 15 amino acids. The germline gives CDR1 SGDLS, CDR2 YYNGEE. V trimming: 0 bases; J trimming: 8 bases; junction bases outside the gene matches: 8. The CDR3 DNA reads as TGTGCCAGCAGCGTAGGACCAGCGGGAAGGGATGAGCAGTTCTTC. Its protein product is CASSVGPAGRDEQFF.

CDR3 coding DNA: TGTGCCAGTAGTCGCGGCCGTCTCCTCTCCTACGAGCAGTACTTC. As protein: CASSRGRLLSYEQYF. The V and J genes are TRBV19 and TRBJ2-7; D is undetermined. CDR1 and CDR2 (germline): LNHDA, SQIVND (reference sequence). This CDR3 has 15 residues. V dropped 5 bases and J dropped 0 bases, with 14 bases sitting between them.